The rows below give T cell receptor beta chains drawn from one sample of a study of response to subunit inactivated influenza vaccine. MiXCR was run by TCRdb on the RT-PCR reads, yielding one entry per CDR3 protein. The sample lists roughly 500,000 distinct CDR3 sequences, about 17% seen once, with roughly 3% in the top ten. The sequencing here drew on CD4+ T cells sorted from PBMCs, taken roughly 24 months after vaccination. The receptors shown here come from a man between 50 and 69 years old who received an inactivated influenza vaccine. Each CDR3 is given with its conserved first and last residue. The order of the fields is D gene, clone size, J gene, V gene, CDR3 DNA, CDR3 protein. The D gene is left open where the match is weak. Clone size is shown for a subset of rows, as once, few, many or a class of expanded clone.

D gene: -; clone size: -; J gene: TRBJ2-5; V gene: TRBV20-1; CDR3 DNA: TGCAGTGCTAAGAGGCAGGGTTCAGAGACCCAGTACTTC; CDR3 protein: CSAKRQGSETQYF
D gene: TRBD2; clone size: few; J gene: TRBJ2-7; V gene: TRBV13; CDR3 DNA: TGTGCCAGCAGCCGCCGGGGGGAACTCGTCAGCGAGCAGTACTTC; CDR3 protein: CASSRRGELVSEQYF
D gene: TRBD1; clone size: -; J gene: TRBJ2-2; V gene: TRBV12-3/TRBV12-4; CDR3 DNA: TGTGCCGGGTCACAGGGGTTGAGCACCGGGGAGCTGTTTTTT; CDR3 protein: CAGSQGLSTGELFF
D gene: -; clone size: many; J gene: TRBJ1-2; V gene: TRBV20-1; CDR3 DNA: TGCAGTGCTAGTGGGGCAGGGTTTGGCTACACCTTC; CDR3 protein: CSASGAGFGYTF
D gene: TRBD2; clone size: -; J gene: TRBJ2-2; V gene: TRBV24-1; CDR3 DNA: TGTGCCACCAGTGATCGTCCCGGGACTAGGGCCACCGGGGAGCTGTTTTTT; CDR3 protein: CATSDRPGTRATGELFF
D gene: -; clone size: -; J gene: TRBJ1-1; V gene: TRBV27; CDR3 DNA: TGTGCCAGCAGTTTATCGGCAGGTGGCCCTTCGAACACTGAAGCTTTCTTT; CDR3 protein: CASSLSAGGPSNTEAFF
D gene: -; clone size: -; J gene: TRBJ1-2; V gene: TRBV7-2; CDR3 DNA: TGTGCCAGCAGCTTATTCGCAGGCGACAACTATGGCTACACCTTC; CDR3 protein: CASSLFAGDNYGYTF
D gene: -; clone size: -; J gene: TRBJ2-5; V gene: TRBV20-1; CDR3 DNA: TGCAGTGCTAGAGAGGGCTCCCAAGAGACCCAGTACTTC; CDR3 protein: CSAREGSQETQYF
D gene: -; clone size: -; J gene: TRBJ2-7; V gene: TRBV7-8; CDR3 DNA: TGTGCCAGCAGCGTGCGGGACCGGGCCTACGAGCAGTACTTC; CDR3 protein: CASSVRDRAYEQYF
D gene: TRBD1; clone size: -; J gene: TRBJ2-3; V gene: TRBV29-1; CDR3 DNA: TGCAGCGCTCAGGGGGCCAGCACAGATACGCAGTATTTT; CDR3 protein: CSAQGASTDTQYF
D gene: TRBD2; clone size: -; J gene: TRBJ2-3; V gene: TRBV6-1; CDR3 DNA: TGTGCCAGCAGCTGGACTAGCCCGAGTGATACGCAGTATTTT; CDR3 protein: CASSWTSPSDTQYF
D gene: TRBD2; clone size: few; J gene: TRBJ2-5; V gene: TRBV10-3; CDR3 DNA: TGTGCCATCAGTGAGGCGGGAGGGACGGAGACCCAGTACTTC; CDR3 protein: CAISEAGGTETQYF
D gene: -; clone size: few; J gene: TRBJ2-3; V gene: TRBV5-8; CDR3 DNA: TGTGCCAGCAGCCCTTTCAGGACCGGGGACACAGATACGCAGTATTTT; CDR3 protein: CASSPFRTGDTDTQYF
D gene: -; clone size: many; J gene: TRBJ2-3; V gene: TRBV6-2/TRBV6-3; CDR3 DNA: TGTGCCAGCACCCCGGGGGGCGGTACAGATACGCAGTATTTT; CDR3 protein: CASTPGGGTDTQYF
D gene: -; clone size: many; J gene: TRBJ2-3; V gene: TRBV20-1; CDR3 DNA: TGCAGTGCTAGGGGTGGGGGGCCAGATACGCAGTATTTT; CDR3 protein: CSARGGGPDTQYF